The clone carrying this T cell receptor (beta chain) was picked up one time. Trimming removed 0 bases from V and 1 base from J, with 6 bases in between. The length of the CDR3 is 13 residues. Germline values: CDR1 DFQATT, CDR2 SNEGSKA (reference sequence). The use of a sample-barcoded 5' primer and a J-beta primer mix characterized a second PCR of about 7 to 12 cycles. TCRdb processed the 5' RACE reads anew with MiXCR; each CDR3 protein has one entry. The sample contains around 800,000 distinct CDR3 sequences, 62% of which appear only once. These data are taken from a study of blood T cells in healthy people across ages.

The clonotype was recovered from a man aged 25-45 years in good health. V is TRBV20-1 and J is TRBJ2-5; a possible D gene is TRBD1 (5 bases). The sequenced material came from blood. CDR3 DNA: TGCAGTGCTAGAGAGCAGGGCCAAGAGACCCAGTACTTC. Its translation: CSAREQGQETQYF.